The clone carrying this T cell receptor (beta chain) was detected only once. This entry is derived from a study of graft-versus-host responses after intestinal transplantation. Profiling relied on immunoSEQ multiplex PCR, and the TCRdb table lists in-frame clones only, not all of them. The data contain more than 9,000 clones, approximately 86% of them seen just once; the ten biggest clones take up around 5%. CDR3 length: 14 amino acids. The J segment lost 2 bases and the V segment lost 5 bases, leaving 3 bases of the junction unmatched. CDR1 and CDR2 from the germline V gene are LNHNV and YYDKDF (reference sequence). Graft samples were processed, releasing intraepithelial and lamina propria lymphocytes.

The starting material was ileum tissue, obtained approximately 700 days after intestinal transplantation. The sequence was collected from a human patient who received an intestinal transplant, so some T cells may come from the graft donor. The V call is TRBV15, the J call TRBJ1-5; 7 bases align to TRBD1. The CDR3 DNA is TGTGCCACCAGCTTGCAGGGGGGCAATCAGCCCCAGCATTTT. Encoded protein: CATSLQGGNQPQHF.